Presented here are 18 T cell receptor beta chains from one specimen sequenced in a study of graft-versus-host responses after intestinal transplantation. Measured with immunoSEQ multiplex PCR; TCRdb has only the in-frame clones, and not every one. The sample has some 90,000 clones; around 92% are singletons. Antigen specificity for these receptors is unknown. The sequencing here drew on unstimulated CD8+ T cells sorted from spleen or lymph node cells, taken before transplant. The receptors here all came from a human donor who was the organ donor for an intestinal transplant.

The gene calls are TRBV9 and TRBJ1-1; possibly TRBD1 for D (5 bases). In germline, CDR1 is SGDLS, CDR2 YYNGEE. V shed 2 bases and J shed 5 bases, with 10 bases lying between them. The CDR3 loop spans 13 amino acids. The CDR3 here is CASSVGLSTEAFF. The CDR3 DNA reads as TGTGCCAGCAGCGTGGGACTTTCAACTGAAGCTTTCTTT.

The chain combines TRBV5-5 with TRBJ2-7; TRBD1 is a possible D gene (6 bases). V lost 5 bases and J lost 2, with 14 bases in between. Germline CDR1 is SGHKS and CDR2 is YYEKEE (reference sequence). The CDR3 length is 14 residues. CDR3 sequence reads: CASSYSTGAYEQYF. The CDR3 DNA follows: TGTGCCAGCAGTTACTCGACAGGCGCCTACGAGCAGTACTTC. Combining the CDR3 with reference TRBV5-5 and TRBJ2-7 gives the whole variable domain DAGVTQSPTHLIKTRGQQVTLRCSPISGHKSVSWYQQVLGQGPQFIFQYYEKEERGRGNFPDRFSARQFPNYSSELNVNALLLGDSALYLCASSYSTGAYEQYFGPGTRLTVT.

This chain links TRBV6-5 with TRBJ2-5; 10 positions match TRBD1. CDR1 MNHEY and CDR2 SVGAGI come from the germline V gene. CDR3 length equals 14 residues. V gave up 2 bases and J gave up 5 bases; unmatched junction bases: 2. The CDR3 DNA follows: TGTGCCAGCAGTTACGACAGGGGGCAGGAGACCCAGTACTTC. Protein: CASSYDRGQETQYF.

J is TRBJ2-1 and V is TRBV5-6; the match to TRBD2 covers 9 bases. This CDR3 is 15 amino acids long. V trimming: 0 bases; J trimming: 8 bases; junction bases outside the gene matches: 6. Germline CDR1 reads SGHDT; CDR2 reads YYEEEE. The CDR3 DNA is TGTGCCAGCAGCTTGGCGGCGGGGGGGCCGGATGAGCAGTTCTTC. As protein: CASSLAAGGPDEQFF.

The chain carries TRBV4-3 and TRBJ2-1; no firm D call. V lost 0 bases to trimming and J lost 0 bases, with 9 bases between them. This CDR3 contains 16 residues. Germline V gives CDR1 LGHNA, CDR2 YSLEER. The CDR3 bases are TGCGCCAGCAGCCAAGACGTGGAGAGCTCCTACAATGAGCAGTTCTTC. It is translated as CASSQDVESSYNEQFF.

The chain uses TRBV4-1 and TRBJ1-6, with D perhaps matching TRBD1 (5 bases). Germline-derived CDR1 and CDR2 are MGHRA and YSYEKL. The CDR3 loop spans 15 amino acids. The ends were cut back, 2 bases at V and 7 bases at J, with 12 bases in the middle. In DNA form, the CDR3 reads TGCGCCAGCAGCCAAACAAATGGGGGGAATTCACCCCTCCACTTT. Protein sequence: CASSQTNGGNSPLHF.

This clone was counted once. The chain links TRBV7-2 to TRBJ2-1; D gene unclear. In germline, CDR1 is SGHTA, CDR2 FQGNSA. This CDR3 contains 15 residues. V shed 5 bases and J shed 8 bases, with 19 bases lying between them. DNA of the CDR3: TGTGCCAGCAGCCCCTTCGGAGTTACGGAAGATGAGCAGTTCTTC. Residues: CASSPFGVTEDEQFF.

This rearrangement joins TRBV5-4 to TRBJ2-3; possible D gene TRBD2, 7 bases. The V and J ends lost 5 bases and 4 bases respectively, with 17 bases between them. Germline CDR1 reads SGHNT; CDR2 reads YYREEE (reference sequence). The CDR3 runs to 15 residues. This CDR3 is CASRFIGGGADTQYF. CDR3 nucleotide sequence: TGTGCCAGCAGATTCATAGGGGGGGGTGCAGATACGCAGTATTTT. The variable domain in full, with the rest retrieved from reference TRBV5-4 and TRBJ2-3, is ETGVTQSPTHLIKTRGQQVTLRCSSQSGHNTVSWYQQALGQGPQFIFQYYREEENGRGNFPPRFSGLQFPNYSSELNVNALELDDSALYLCASRFIGGGADTQYFGPGTRLTVL.

This chain connects TRBV2 to TRBJ1-6; D unresolved. The germline V gene has CDR1 SNHLY and CDR2 FYNNEI. Trimming left V 6 bases short and J 0 bases short, with 6 bases between. The CDR3 sequence is 14 residues long. CDR3 DNA sequence: TGTGCCAGCAGAAAGAGCTCCTATAATTCACCCCTCCACTTT. This codes for CASRKSSYNSPLHF. Supplemented by reference TRBV2 and TRBJ1-6, the full variable domain reads EPEVTQTPSHQVTQMGQEVILRCVPISNHLYFYWYRQILGQKVEFLVSFYNNEISEKSEIFDDQFSVERPDGSNFTLKIRSTKLEDSAMYFCASRKSSYNSPLHFGNGTRLTVT.

V gene TRBV27 combines with J gene TRBJ1-6; D may be TRBD1 (5 bases). The V end lost 6 bases, the J end lost 9 bases, and 9 bases lay between the germline ends. CDR1 is MNHEY and CDR2 is SMNVEV in the germline V gene (reference sequence). There are 12 residues in the CDR3. The CDR3 region is CASSRGGSPLHF. DNA of the CDR3: TGTGCCAGCAGCCGGGGGGGTTCACCCCTCCACTTT.

The chain uses TRBV9 and TRBJ1-1; possible D gene TRBD1, 5 bases. Germline loops: CDR1 SGDLS, CDR2 YYNGEE. This CDR3 region has 15 residues. V lost 0 bases to trimming and J lost 4 bases, with 13 bases between them. The CDR3 protein is CASSVGTGLGTEAFF. The CDR3, as DNA: TGTGCCAGCAGCGTAGGTACAGGCTTGGGCACTGAAGCTTTCTTT.

This chain links TRBV28 with TRBJ2-7, with D perhaps TRBD2 (7 bases). The V gene's germline CDR1 is MDHEN and CDR2 SYDVKM. CDR3 length: 14 residues. Trimming pared 7 bases from V and 1 base from J, leaving 14 bases between. The CDR3 DNA sequence: TGTGCCAGCACCTCCGGGGGGCGATCCTACGAGCAGTACTTC. It translates to CASTSGGRSYEQYF.

The rearrangement joins TRBV2 to TRBJ1-2; a possible D gene is TRBD1 (5 bases). Trimming removed 2 bases from V and 4 bases from J, with 11 bases in between. Germline loops: CDR1 SNHLY, CDR2 FYNNEI. The CDR3 has 14 amino acids. CDR3 loop: CASSENRLAYGYTF. CDR3 nucleotides: TGTGCCAGCAGTGAAAACAGGTTAGCCTATGGCTACACCTTC.

About this clone: Sequence at one end of the junction differs from germline and may be a read error. This rearrangement joins TRBV7-9 to TRBJ2-7, with D possibly TRBD2 on 6 matching bases. The CDR3 spans 11 residues. Per germline, CDR1 SEHNR and CDR2 FQNEAQ (reference sequence). The CDR3 nucleotides are TGTGCCTGCAGGCGGGGCCACGAGCAGTACTTC. Its translation is CACRRGHEQYF.

The chain employs TRBV5-1 and TRBJ2-2; D is ambiguous. The V end lost 3 bases, the J end lost 1 base, and 7 bases lay between the germline ends. The CDR3 covers 14 residues. The germline gives CDR1 SGHRS, CDR2 YFSETQ. CDR3 in DNA: TGCGCCAGCAGCTCGAGAGGGAACACCGGGGAGCTGTTTTTT. This codes for CASSSRGNTGELFF. The full variable domain, rest sourced from reference TRBV5-1 and TRBJ2-2, is KAGVTQTPRYLIKTRGQQVTLSCSPISGHRSVSWYQQTPGQGLQFLFEYFSETQRNKGNFPGRFSGRQFSNSRSEMNVSTLELGDSALYLCASSSRGNTGELFFGEGSRLTVL.

The J gene is TRBJ2-4, the V gene TRBV9; TRBD2 might be the D (7 bases). Trimming stripped 3 bases from V and 8 bases from J, with 15 bases between. Germline CDR1 reads SGDLS; CDR2 reads YYNGEE. The CDR3 spans 14 residues. This chain's CDR3 is CASSGWGGRDIQYF. In nucleotides, the CDR3 is TGTGCCAGCAGCGGCTGGGGGGGCCGGGACATTCAGTACTTC.

The chain couples TRBV7-3 to TRBJ1-3, with D possibly TRBD1 on 6 matching bases. The CDR3 runs to 18 residues. CDR1 is SGHTA, CDR2 FQGTGA, per germline. V gave up 5 bases and J gave up 2 bases, with 22 bases separating them. The CDR3 loop reads CASSPYPALGAAGNTIYF. CDR3 sequence (DNA): TGTGCCAGCAGCCCGTATCCGGCACTGGGGGCGGCTGGAAACACCATATATTTT.

This clone showed up just once. The V call is TRBV10-3, the J call TRBJ1-1; D is unclear. Germline CDR1 ENHRY, CDR2 SYGVKD. The CDR3 sequence is 15 residues long. V was pared by 11 bases and J by 1 base, with 20 bases between. The CDR3 bases are TGTGCCTCCCTGGGAGGCGACCTCCCGAACACTGAAGCTTTCTTT. Protein product: CASLGGDLPNTEAFF.